Shown below are 21 T cell receptor beta chains from a single sample sequenced in a study of blood T cells in healthy people across ages (dated by TCRdb to between 2014 and 2017). Library prep was done by 5' RACE. Sequencing instrument: Illumina HiSeq 2500. A second PCR of about 7 to 12 cycles was performed with a sample-barcoded 5' primer and a J-beta primer mix. TCRdb passed the public sequencing reads through fastp at Q25 and MiXCR, retaining productive beta sequences. For every CDR3 protein sequence, its rows merge into one entry that carries the most common genes and DNA. For this sample the table gives 1.5 million to 2 million distinct CDR3 sequences, of which around 35% were detected only once. In total, the top ten clones hold approximately 10% of the sample. Sequencing was carried out using blood. Receptor source: a woman under 40 in good health.

This clonotype was found a few times. The V gene is TRBV5-1, the J gene TRBJ1-1; D unresolved. This CDR3 contains 14 residues. The V and J ends lost 6 bases and 0 bases respectively, with 12 bases between them. Per germline, CDR1 SGHRS and CDR2 YFSETQ. The CDR3 reads CASTGENLNTEAFF. The CDR3 region has the DNA TGCGCCAGCACCGGCGAGAATCTGAACACTGAAGCTTTCTTT.

This chain links TRBV7-9 with TRBJ2-5; D gene unclear. V was pared by 1 base and J by 3 bases, with 9 bases between. The CDR3 loop spans 14 amino acids. Germline V lookup: CDR1 SEHNR, CDR2 FQNEAQ (reference sequence). The CDR3 nucleotides are TGTGCCAGCAGCTTAGTTAGCCTTAAAGAGACCCAGTACTTC. Amino acid sequence: CASSLVSLKETQYF.

This rearrangement joins TRBV21-1 to TRBJ1-1. TRBV21-1 is described as a pseudogene. This CDR3 is built from 14 residues. CDR3 nucleotides: TGTGCCAGCAGCCCAGGTCGGAGGAACACTGAAGCTTTCTTT. It is translated as CASSPGRRNTEAFF.

This chain joins TRBV20-1 and TRBJ1-6, with D possibly TRBD1 on 5 matching bases. Trimming took 4 bases from V and 8 from J, leaving 9 bases between them. The V gene's germline CDR1 is DFQATT and CDR2 SNEGSKA (reference sequence). There are 12 residues in the CDR3. The CDR3 reads CSATGGDSPLHF. The CDR3 DNA is TGCAGTGCTACCGGAGGGGATTCACCCCTCCACTTT.

This clonotype was found a few times. The rearrangement links TRBV5-1 to TRBJ2-5; 10 bases line up with TRBD2. Germline CDR1 reads SGHRS; CDR2 reads YFSETQ. CDR3 size: 16 residues. With 0 bases clipped from V and 10 bases from J, the junction kept 12 bases outside the gene matches. CDR3 sequence (DNA): TGCGCCAGCAGCTTGGCCTTAGCGGGAGGTGCATGGGACCAGTACTTC. Residues: CASSLALAGGAWDQYF.

This clonotype was seen more than once but under ten times. V and J are TRBV29-1 and TRBJ1-1; 8 bases are a match to TRBD1. V gave up 6 bases and J gave up 1 base; unmatched junction bases: 4. The CDR3 has 13 residues. Per germline, CDR1 SQVTM and CDR2 ANQGSEA. The CDR3: CSVNRGANTEAFF. The CDR3 DNA reads TGCAGCGTAAACAGGGGGGCGAACACTGAAGCTTTCTTT.

With respect to this clonotype: An end of the junction does not agree with germline; a read error may underlie this. CDR3 amino acids: CAWSVRGQADF. DNA of the CDR3: TGTGCCTGGAGTGTGAGAGGACAGGCAGACTTC. The genes are TRBV30 and TRBJ2-7; the match to TRBD1 covers 7 bases. CDR1 GTSNPN and CDR2 SVGIG come from the germline V gene (reference sequence). This CDR3 is 11 amino acids long.

This clonotype appeared a few times. The chain employs TRBV7-9 and TRBJ2-7; the match to TRBD2 covers 8 bases. TRBJ2-5 matches the DNA end more closely, so the J call is doubtful. The CDR3 runs 15 residues. Per germline, CDR1 SEHNR and CDR2 FQNEAQ (reference sequence). The CDR3 protein is CASSPVAGTGETQYF. In DNA form, the CDR3 reads TGTGCCAGCAGCCCCGTAGCGGGGACCGGTGAGACCCAGTACTTC.

This clonotype showed up just a few times. The CDR3 reads CASSLTSGSTEQYF. The CDR3 coding sequence is TGCGCCAGCAGCTTGACCAGCGGGAGTACCGAGCAGTACTTC. This chain joins TRBV5-1 and TRBJ2-4; 8 bases line up with TRBD2. The end of the DNA fits TRBJ2-7 better, so the J call may be wrong. This CDR3 region has 14 residues. Germline V gives CDR1 SGHRS, CDR2 YFSETQ.

The chain has TRBV20-1 and TRBJ1-1; 7 nucleotides agree with TRBD1. This CDR3 has 14 amino acids. V shed 1 base and J 8 bases; nucleotides not matched to a gene: 10. Per germline, CDR1 DFQATT and CDR2 SNEGSKA (reference sequence). Here the CDR3 reads CSARARDSPTEAFF. Here the CDR3 DNA reads TGCAGTGCTAGAGCGAGGGACAGCCCGACGGAAGCTTTCTTT.

In this sample, this clonotype turned up a few times. Given the absence of the conserved phenylalanine or tryptophan at the CDR3 end, a read error is likely. The chain employs TRBV20-1 and TRBJ2-1; a weak D match, TRBD1 (5 bases). CDR3 length equals 15 residues. Germline CDR1 reads DFQATT; CDR2 reads SNEGSKA (reference sequence). Trimming removed 2 bases at V and 8 bases at J, with 19 bases between. The CDR3 DNA is TGCAGTGCTAGATCCCTCAGGTTGGAAGGGGATGAGCAGTTCGTC. Its protein is CSARSLRLEGDEQFV.

The sample holds a few counts of this clonotype. The rearrangement uses TRBV5-1 and TRBJ2-4; 11 bases match TRBD2. Germline loops: CDR1 SGHRS, CDR2 YFSETQ. The CDR3 sequence is 15 residues long. V lost 5 bases, J lost 8 bases, and 9 bases stayed unmatched. The CDR3 DNA follows: TGCGCCAGCAGACAAAATAGCGGGAGGGCAGACATTCAGTACTTC. Translated, it gives CASRQNSGRADIQYF.

Ten or more counts support this clonotype. This rearrangement joins TRBV11-1 to TRBJ2-3; TRBD2 might be the D (6 bases). The CDR3 consists of 14 residues. Trimming left V 5 bases short and J 5 bases short, with 14 bases between. Germline loops: CDR1 SGHAT, CDR2 FQDESV (reference sequence). Written as DNA, the CDR3 is TGTGCCAGCAGCCTTTCCCTGGGAGGAGATACGCAGTATTTT. Encoded protein: CASSLSLGGDTQYF.

The table lists this clonotype with a few counts. In nucleotides, the CDR3 is TGTGCCAGCAGCTGGAAGTGGGGGGATGGCTACACCTTC. Translating gives CASSWKWGDGYTF. The rearrangement joins TRBV12-3 or TRBV12-4 to TRBJ1-2; maybe TRBD1 (5 bases). The CDR3 has 13 amino acids. Trimming stripped 6 bases from V and 6 bases from J, with 14 bases between.

This clonotype is a singleton in its sample. CDR3 in amino acids: CASSPTGTLTYEQYF. The CDR3 DNA reads TGTGCCAGCAGCCCTACCGGGACTCTTACCTACGAGCAGTACTTC. The genes are TRBV3-1 and TRBJ2-7; a possible D gene is TRBD2 (6 bases). The germline V and J ends were trimmed by 4 bases and 2 bases, with 15 bases remaining between them. The CDR3 consists of 15 residues. Germline lookup yields CDR1 LGHDT and CDR2 YNNKEL (reference sequence).

This chain links TRBV28 with TRBJ2-7; D is unclear. V was cut by 4 bases and J by 3 bases, with 10 bases left in between. Germline CDR1 MDHEN, CDR2 SYDVKM. This CDR3 is 13 amino acids long. CDR3: CASSSPRDYEQYF. In nucleotides, the CDR3 is TGTGCCAGCAGTTCACCTAGGGACTACGAGCAGTACTTC.

The chain carries TRBV9 and TRBJ1-1, with D maybe TRBD1 (5 bases). With 3 bases removed from V and 7 bases from J, the gap between germline ends came to 13 bases. The CDR3 has 13 amino acids. Germline CDR1 reads SGDLS; CDR2 reads YYNGEE. CDR3: CASSAWAGGEAFF. The CDR3 nucleotides are TGTGCCAGCAGCGCGTGGGCTGGGGGTGAAGCTTTCTTT.

V usage is TRBV4-2 and J usage is TRBJ2-5; 9 bases align to TRBD2. After removal of 1 base from V and 4 bases from J, the junction contained 4 bases not matched to a gene. The CDR3 has 15 amino acids. The V gene's germline CDR1 is LGHNA and CDR2 YNFKEQ. Written as DNA, the CDR3 is TGTGCCAGCAGCCAAGGGCGGGGGGGACGAGAGACCCAGTACTTC. Its translation is CASSQGRGGRETQYF.

This sequence joins TRBV5-4 and TRBJ1-5; D is possibly TRBD1 (5 bases). Between the trimmed V and J ends, which lost 0 bases and 6 bases, there was a span of 7 bases. Germline assignment: CDR1 SGHNT and CDR2 YYREEE (reference sequence). The CDR3 loop spans 13 amino acids. The CDR3: CASSLDGAQPQHF. CDR3 nucleotide sequence: TGTGCCAGCAGCTTGGATGGGGCTCAGCCCCAGCATTTT.

This clonotype was observed a single time. The V call is TRBV7-9, the J call TRBJ1-2; D is unresolved. CDR3 length: 16 amino acids. The germline V gene encodes CDR1 SEHNR and CDR2 FQNEAQ (reference sequence). Deletions cut 8 bases from V and 4 bases from J, with 23 bases between. This CDR3 is CASGSSGQEGFYGYTF. Written as DNA, the CDR3 is TGTGCCAGCGGCTCAAGCGGGCAGGAAGGATTCTATGGCTACACCTTC.

This rearrangement joins TRBV4-2 to TRBJ2-1; 7 bases align to TRBD2. From germline, CDR1 is LGHNA and CDR2 YNFKEQ. With 0 bases clipped from V and 8 bases from J, the junction kept 7 bases outside the gene matches. The CDR3 loop spans 15 amino acids. The CDR3 sequence: CASSQELAADDEQFF. CDR3 nucleotides: TGTGCCAGCAGCCAAGAGCTAGCGGCAGACGATGAGCAGTTCTTC.